This TCR beta chain was sequenced in a study of T cells in Graves' hyperthyroidism and ophthalmopathy. RNA transcripts were the template for amplifying TCR beta CDR3 regions. Primed by the HTBI set, a first-round RT-PCR was run on the TCR CDR3. TCRdb re-called the multiplex PCR reads through MiXCR, storing one row per CDR3 protein. Among about 300,000 distinct CDR3 sequences listed, 13% were seen once. CDR1 and CDR2 (germline): MDHEN, SYDVKM. V gave up 4 bases and J gave up 5 bases; unmatched junction bases: 7. This CDR3 has 15 residues. Exclusion of patients followed from uncontrolled infection, other autoimmune disease, pregnancy or lactation. Together with thyroid ultrasound, orbital computed tomography, serum thyroxine and TRAb, clinical symptoms were used for diagnoses. The sample holds many counts of this clonotype.

Sequenced input: blood. The V and J genes are TRBV28 and TRBJ2-5, with TRBD1 identical over 10 bases. The TCR comes from a woman aged 30 to 39 with Graves' hyperthyroidism that later progressed to Graves' ophthalmopathy. In DNA, the CDR3 is TGTGCCAGCAGTTCGTCCGGGACAGGGGTGGAGACCCAGTACTTC. It is translated as CASSSSGTGVETQYF. The full variable domain, with the rest looked up from reference TRBV28 and TRBJ2-5, is DVKVTQSSRYLVKRTGEKVFLECVQDMDHENMFWYRQDPGLGLRLIYFSYDVKMKEKGDIPEGYSVSREKKERFSLILESASTNQTSMYLCASSSSGTGVETQYFGPGTRLLVL.